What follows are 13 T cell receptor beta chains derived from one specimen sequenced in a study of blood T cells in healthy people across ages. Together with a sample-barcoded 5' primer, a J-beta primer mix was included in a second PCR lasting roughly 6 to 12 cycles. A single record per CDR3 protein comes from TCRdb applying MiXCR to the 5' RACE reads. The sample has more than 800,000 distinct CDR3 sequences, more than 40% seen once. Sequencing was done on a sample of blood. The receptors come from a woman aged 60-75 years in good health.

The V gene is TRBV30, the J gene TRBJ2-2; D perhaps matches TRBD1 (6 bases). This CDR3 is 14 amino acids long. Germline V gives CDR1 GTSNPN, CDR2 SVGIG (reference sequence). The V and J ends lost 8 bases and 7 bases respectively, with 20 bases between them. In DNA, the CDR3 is TGTGCCGCCAGTGGGGACAAAGTTCTCGGGGAGCTGTTTTTT. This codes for CAASGDKVLGELFF.

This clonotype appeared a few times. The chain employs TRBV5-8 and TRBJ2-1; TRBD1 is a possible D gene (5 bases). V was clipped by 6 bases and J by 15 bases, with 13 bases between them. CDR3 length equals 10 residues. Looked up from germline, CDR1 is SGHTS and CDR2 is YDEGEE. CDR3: CASTQQVGFF. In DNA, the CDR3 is TGTGCCAGCACCCAACAGGTGGGGTTCTTC.

CDR3 residues: CASSPGGWGRVTQYF. CDR3 bases: TGTGCCAGCAGCCCCGGTGGATGGGGCCGAGTGACCCAGTACTTC. V gene TRBV7-2 combines with J gene TRBJ2-5; TRBD1 is a possible D gene (5 bases). The CDR3 length is 15 residues. Germline lookup yields CDR1 SGHTA and CDR2 FQGNSA. V was pared by 5 bases and J by 7 bases, with 20 bases between.

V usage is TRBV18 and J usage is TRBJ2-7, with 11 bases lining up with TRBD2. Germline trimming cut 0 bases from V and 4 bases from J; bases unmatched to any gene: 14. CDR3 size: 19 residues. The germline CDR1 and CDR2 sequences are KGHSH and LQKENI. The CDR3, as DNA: TGTGCCAGCTCACCACCCGTCAGGGATACTAGCGGGAGTAATTACGAGCAGTACTTC. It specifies CASSPPVRDTSGSNYEQYF. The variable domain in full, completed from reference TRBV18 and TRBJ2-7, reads NAGVMQNPRHLVRRRGQEARLRCSPMKGHSHVYWYRQLPEEGLKFMVYLQKENIIDESGMPKERFSAEFPKEGPSILRIQQVVRGDSAAYFCASSPPVRDTSGSNYEQYFGPGTRLTVT.

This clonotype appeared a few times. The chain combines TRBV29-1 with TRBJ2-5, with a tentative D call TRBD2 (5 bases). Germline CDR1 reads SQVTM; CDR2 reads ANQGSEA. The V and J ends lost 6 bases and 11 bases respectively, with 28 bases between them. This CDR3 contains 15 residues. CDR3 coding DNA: TGCAGCGTCGGGAAAGTGGACTTAGTGGGGAATGAGCAGTACTTC. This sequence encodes CSVGKVDLVGNEQYF.

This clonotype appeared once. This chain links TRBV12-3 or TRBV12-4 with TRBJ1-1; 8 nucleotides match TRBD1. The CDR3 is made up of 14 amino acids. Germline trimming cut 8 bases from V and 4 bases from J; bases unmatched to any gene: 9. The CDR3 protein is CASQSQGAPTEAFF. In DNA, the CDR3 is TGTGCCAGCCAGTCCCAGGGGGCGCCCACTGAAGCTTTCTTT.

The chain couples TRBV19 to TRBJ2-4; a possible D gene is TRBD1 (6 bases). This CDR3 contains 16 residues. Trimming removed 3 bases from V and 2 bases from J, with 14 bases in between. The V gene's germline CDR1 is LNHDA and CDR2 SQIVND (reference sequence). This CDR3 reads CASSMTRTETKNIQYF. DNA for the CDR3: TGTGCCAGTAGTATGACCCGGACAGAGACCAAAAACATTCAGTACTTC.

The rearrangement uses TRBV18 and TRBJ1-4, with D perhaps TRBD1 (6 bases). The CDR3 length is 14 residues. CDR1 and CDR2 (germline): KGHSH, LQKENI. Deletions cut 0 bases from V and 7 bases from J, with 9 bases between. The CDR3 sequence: CASSPPGGAEKLFF. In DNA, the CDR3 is TGTGCCAGCTCACCACCAGGGGGTGCTGAAAAACTGTTTTTT.

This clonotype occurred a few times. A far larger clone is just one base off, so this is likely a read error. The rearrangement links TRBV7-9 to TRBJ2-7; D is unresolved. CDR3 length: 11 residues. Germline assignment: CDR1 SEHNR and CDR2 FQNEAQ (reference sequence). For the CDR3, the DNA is TGTGTCAGCAGCTTCTCCTACGAGCAGTACTTC. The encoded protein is CVSSFSYEQYF.

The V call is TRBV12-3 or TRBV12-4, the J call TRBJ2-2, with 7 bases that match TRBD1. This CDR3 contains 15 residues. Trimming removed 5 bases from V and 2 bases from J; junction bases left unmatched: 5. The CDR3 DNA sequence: TGTGCCAGCAGTAGCAGGGGGAAAAACACCGGGGAGCTGTTTTTT. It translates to CASSSRGKNTGELFF.

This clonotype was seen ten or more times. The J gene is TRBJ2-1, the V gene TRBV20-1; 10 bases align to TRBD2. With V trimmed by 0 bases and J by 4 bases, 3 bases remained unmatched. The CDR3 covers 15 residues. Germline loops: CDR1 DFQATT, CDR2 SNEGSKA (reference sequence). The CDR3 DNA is TGCAGTGCTAGAGAAGCTAGCGGGAGTTACAATGAGCAGTTCTTC. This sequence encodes CSAREASGSYNEQFF.

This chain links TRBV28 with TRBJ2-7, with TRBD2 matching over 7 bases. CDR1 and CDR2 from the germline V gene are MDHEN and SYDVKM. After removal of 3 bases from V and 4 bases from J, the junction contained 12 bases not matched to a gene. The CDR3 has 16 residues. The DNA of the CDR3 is TGTGCCAGCAGTTTCCGGGGGGACTTTAAGGCGTACGAGCAGTACTTC. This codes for CASSFRGDFKAYEQYF.

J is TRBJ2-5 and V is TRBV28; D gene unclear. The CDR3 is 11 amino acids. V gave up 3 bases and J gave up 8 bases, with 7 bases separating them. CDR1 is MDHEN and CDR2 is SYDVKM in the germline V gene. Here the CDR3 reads CASSFDPTQYF. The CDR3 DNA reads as TGTGCCAGCAGTTTTGATCCTACCCAGTACTTC.